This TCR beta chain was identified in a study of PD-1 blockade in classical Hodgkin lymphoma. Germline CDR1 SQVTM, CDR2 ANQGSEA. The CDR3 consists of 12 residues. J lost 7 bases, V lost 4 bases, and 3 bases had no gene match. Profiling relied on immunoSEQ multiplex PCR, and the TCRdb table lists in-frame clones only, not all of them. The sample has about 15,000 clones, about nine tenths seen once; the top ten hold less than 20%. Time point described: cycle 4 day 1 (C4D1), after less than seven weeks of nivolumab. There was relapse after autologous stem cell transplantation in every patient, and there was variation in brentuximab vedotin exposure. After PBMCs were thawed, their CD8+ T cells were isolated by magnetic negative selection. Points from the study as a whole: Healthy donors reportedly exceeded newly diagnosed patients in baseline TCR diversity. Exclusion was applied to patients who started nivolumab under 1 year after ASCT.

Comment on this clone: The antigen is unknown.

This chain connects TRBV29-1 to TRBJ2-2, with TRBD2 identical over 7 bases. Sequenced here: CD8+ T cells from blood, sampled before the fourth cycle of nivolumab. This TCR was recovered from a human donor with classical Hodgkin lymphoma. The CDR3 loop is CSVVVAGGELFF. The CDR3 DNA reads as TGCAGCGTTGTGGTAGCGGGCGGGGAGCTGTTTTTT.